Each of the 27 T cell receptor beta chains below was sequenced from the same sample in a study of Graves' ophthalmopathy and Graves' hyperthyroidism. RNA transcripts served as template for amplifying TCR beta CDR3 sequences. First-round RT-PCR relied on HTBI primers, and a second-round multiplex PCR came next. From the multiplex PCR reads, TCRdb called clonotypes with MiXCR, one entry per CDR3 protein. The sample contains around 1.1 million distinct CDR3 sequences, about 40% of which appear only once. Sequenced: peripheral blood or thyroid tissue (not recorded which). Every receptor here comes from an adult man with Graves' hyperthyroidism.

This clonotype was detected ten times or more. The chain links TRBV29-1 to TRBJ2-2; 7 bases are shared with TRBD1. Trimming cost V 7 bases and J 4 bases; bases outside gene matches: 12. Germline V gene sequence: CDR1 SQVTM, CDR2 ANQGSEA. The CDR3 runs to 15 residues. CDR3 amino acids: CSAELRDSITGELFF. The CDR3 DNA follows: TGCAGCGCCGAGCTCCGGGACAGTATCACCGGGGAGCTGTTTTTT.

The chain couples TRBV15 to TRBJ1-5, with TRBD1 as a possible D gene (5 bases). The CDR3 sequence is 13 residues long. Between the trimmed V and J ends, which lost 11 bases and 3 bases, there was a span of 14 bases. Germline CDR1 is LNHNV and CDR2 is YYDKDF (reference sequence). CDR3 nucleotide sequence: TGTGCCTGGAGTTCAGGGTACAATCAGCCCCAGCATTTT. This translates into CAWSSGYNQPQHF.

V is TRBV4-1 and J is TRBJ2-2, with 8 bases aligning to TRBD1. The trim removed 0 bases at V and 10 bases at J, leaving 7 bases unmatched. Germline loops: CDR1 MGHRA, CDR2 YSYEKL. There are 15 residues in the CDR3. Here the CDR3 DNA reads TGCGCCAGCAGCCAAGAGGGCAGGGGGCTCGAGGAGCTGTTTTTT. Translating it yields CASSQEGRGLEELFF.

Note on this clonotype: This may be a read error, as it is one base from a much larger clone. The V call is TRBV20-1, the J call TRBJ2-7; D is undetermined. The CDR3 has 13 residues. V shed 1 base and J shed 1 base, with 8 bases lying between them. The germline V gene encodes CDR1 DFQATT and CDR2 SNEGSKA (reference sequence). CDR3 coding DNA: TGCAGTGCTAGAGGGGATACGTCCTACGAGCAGTACTTC. Its translation is CSARGDTSYEQYF.

This clonotype occurred many times. The gene calls are TRBV2 and TRBJ1-2; D call uncertain. Looked up from germline, CDR1 is SNHLY and CDR2 is FYNNEI. This CDR3 is built from 13 residues. Trimming stripped 1 base from V and 8 bases from J, with 11 bases between. CDR3 loop: CASSEGPTRGYTF. CDR3 DNA sequence: TGTGCCAGCAGTGAAGGACCGACCCGGGGCTACACCTTC.

This clonotype was detected many times. The genes are TRBV7-8 and TRBJ1-3, with D tentatively TRBD1 (6 bases). CDR3 length equals 16 residues. Trimming removed 4 bases from V and 0 bases from J, with 13 bases in between. CDR1 and CDR2 from the germline V gene are SGHVS and FQNEAQ. Here the CDR3 DNA reads TGTGCCAGCAGCTCAAGGACAGTTAGCTCTGGAAACACCATATATTTT. This gives the protein CASSSRTVSSGNTIYF. Filled out from reference TRBV7-8 and TRBJ1-3, the complete variable domain reads GAGVSQSPRYKVAKRGQDVALRCDPISGHVSLFWYQQALGQGPEFLTYFQNEAQLDKSGLPSDRFFAERPEGSVSTLKIQRTQQEDSAVYLCASSSRTVSSGNTIYFGEGSWLTVV.

This clonotype has at least ten counts. CDR3 residues: CASRGAGRNGYTF. CDR3 nucleotide sequence: TGTGCCAGCCGAGGGGCAGGGCGGAACGGCTACACCTTC. This sequence joins TRBV12-3 or TRBV12-4 and TRBJ1-2, with D perhaps TRBD1 (5 bases). The germline V and J ends were trimmed by 8 bases and 8 bases, with 18 bases remaining between them. This CDR3 has 13 amino acids.

This chain joins TRBV20-1 and TRBJ1-2; 11 nucleotides match TRBD1. V dropped 2 bases and J dropped 5; count of bases not matched to a gene: 13. CDR1 DFQATT and CDR2 SNEGSKA come from the germline V gene (reference sequence). The CDR3 loop spans 17 amino acids. The CDR3 protein is CSARSGPGQGELYGYTF. CDR3 nucleotide sequence: TGCAGTGCTAGATCCGGGCCGGGACAGGGGGAGCTGTATGGCTACACCTTC.

This clonotype was detected many times. The chain recombines TRBV6-1 with TRBJ1-5; 8 bases are shared with TRBD1. V lost 4 bases, J lost 2 bases, and 4 bases stayed unmatched. This CDR3 has 15 amino acids. Germline loops: CDR1 MNHNS, CDR2 SASEGT. The CDR3 bases are TGTGCCAGCAGTGGCGGACAGGGCGGCAATCAGCCCCAGCATTTT. This translates into CASSGGQGGNQPQHF.

This chain joins TRBV5-1 and TRBJ2-2, with 11 nucleotides matching TRBD2. V shed 0 bases, J shed 9 bases, and the junction held 4 bases outside the gene matches. Germline V gene data show CDR1 as SGHRS and CDR2 as YFSETQ. The CDR3 spans 15 residues. In DNA form, the CDR3 reads TGCGCCAGCAGCTTGGGGACGACTAGCGGGAGGGAGCTGTTTTTT. Protein: CASSLGTTSGRELFF.

This chain links TRBV11-2 with TRBJ2-5; 7 bases match TRBD2. Trimming cost V 4 bases and J 1 base; bases outside gene matches: 15. Germline V gives CDR1 SGHAT, CDR2 FQNNGV. The CDR3 sequence is 18 residues long. The DNA for the CDR3 is TGTGCCAGCAGCTCAATATCTGGGCTCGGGACTACCCAAGAGACCCAGTACTTC. This gives the protein CASSSISGLGTTQETQYF. Full variable domain (remainder filled in from reference TRBV11-2 and TRBJ2-5): EAGVAQSPRYKIIEKRQSVAFWCNPISGHATLYWYQQILGQGPKLLIQFQNNGVVDDSQLPKDRFSAERLKGVDSTLKIQPAKLEDSAVYLCASSSISGLGTTQETQYFGPGTRLLVL.

The V and J genes are TRBV11-1 and TRBJ1-2; TRBD1 aligns across 7 bases. V lost 2 bases to trimming and J lost 6 bases; unmatched junction nucleotides: 6. CDR3 length equals 14 residues. Germline values: CDR1 SGHAT, CDR2 FQDESV (reference sequence). The CDR3 DNA sequence: TGTGCCAGCAGCTTACAGACAGGGCGAAATGGCTACACCTTC. Protein sequence: CASSLQTGRNGYTF. The full variable domain, completed using reference TRBV11-1 and TRBJ1-2, is EAEVAQSPRYKITEKSQAVAFWCDPISGHATLYWYRQILGQGPELLVQFQDESVVDDSQLPKDRFSAERLKGVDSTLKIQPAELGDSAMYLCASSLQTGRNGYTFGSGTRLTVV.

The CDR3 DNA reads as TGTGCCAGCAGCCATCCCCTGGAGGATTTCTATGGCTACACCTTC. This gives the protein CASSHPLEDFYGYTF. This chain links TRBV12-3 or TRBV12-4 with TRBJ1-2; D gene unclear. V was cut by 6 bases and J by 4 bases, with 18 bases left in between. The CDR3 loop spans 15 amino acids.

This clonotype was counted many times. This sequence joins TRBV7-9 and TRBJ2-7; 7 nucleotides line up with TRBD2. With V trimmed by 3 bases and J by 3 bases, 5 bases remained unmatched. The CDR3 covers 14 residues. The germline gives CDR1 SEHNR, CDR2 FQNEAQ (reference sequence). CDR3 coding DNA: TGTGCCAGCAGCTTCGGCGGGGGAGACTACGAGCAGTACTTC. This encodes CASSFGGGDYEQYF.

The chain recombines TRBV10-3 with TRBJ2-7; the match to TRBD2 covers 10 bases. The last part of the DNA fits TRBJ2-1 better; the J call may be wrong. This CDR3 has 13 amino acids. Germline assignment: CDR1 ENHRY and CDR2 SYGVKD. The CDR3 sequence: CAIKREGGGEQFF. CDR3 DNA: TGTGCCATAAAGCGGGAGGGCGGCGGTGAGCAGTTCTTC.

In its sample, this clonotype was seen a few times. V is TRBV24-1 and J is TRBJ1-1; D is unresolved. The germline gives CDR1 KGHDR, CDR2 SFDVKD. This CDR3 has 13 amino acids. Between the trimmed V and J ends, which lost 5 bases and 0 bases, there was a span of 6 bases. The DNA for the CDR3 is TGTGCCACCAGTGCGAACCTGAACACTGAAGCTTTCTTT. It translates to CATSANLNTEAFF.

The chain uses TRBV5-6 and TRBJ2-5; a weak D match, TRBD1 (6 bases). Per the germline V gene, CDR1 is SGHDT and CDR2 is YYEEEE. The CDR3 is 16 residues long. With 2 bases removed from V and 1 base from J, the gap between germline ends came to 15 bases. The CDR3 loop is CASSLSGRGPQETQYF. The CDR3, as DNA: TGTGCCAGCAGCTTAAGCGGCAGGGGACCCCAAGAGACCCAGTACTTC.

This clonotype showed up many times. The chain joins TRBV25-1 to TRBJ1-6; 9 positions match TRBD1. The CDR3 length is 15 residues. After removal of 5 bases from V and 8 bases from J, the junction contained 7 bases not matched to a gene. CDR1 is MGHDK and CDR2 is SYGVNS in the germline V gene. CDR3: CASSSVGQGHSPLHF. In nucleotides, the CDR3 is TGTGCCAGCAGTTCGGTGGGACAGGGACATTCACCCCTCCACTTT.

The V gene is TRBV5-1, the J gene TRBJ2-7; D not resolved. This CDR3 is 13 amino acids long. The V gene lost 4 bases and the J gene lost 2 bases, with 10 bases spanning the gap. The germline gives CDR1 SGHRS, CDR2 YFSETQ. DNA for the CDR3: TGCGCCAGCAGCATAGCCGGAACCTACGAGCAGTACTTC. Its protein is CASSIAGTYEQYF. Complete variable domain (other parts from reference TRBV5-1 and TRBJ2-7): KAGVTQTPRYLIKTRGQQVTLSCSPISGHRSVSWYQQTPGQGLQFLFEYFSETQRNKGNFPGRFSGRQFSNSRSEMNVSTLELGDSALYLCASSIAGTYEQYFGPGTRLTVT.

This clonotype was seen ten or more times. The chain carries TRBV2 and TRBJ2-7; no firm D call. This CDR3 region has 12 residues. CDR1 and CDR2 (germline): SNHLY, FYNNEI. V was shortened by 5 bases and J by 3 bases, with 8 bases between the two germline ends. CDR3 residues: CASSLQNYEQYF. DNA of the CDR3: TGTGCCAGCAGTTTACAGAACTACGAGCAGTACTTC.

This clonotype was detected many times. The V and J genes are TRBV5-6 and TRBJ1-2; 7 bases agree with TRBD1. In germline, CDR1 is SGHDT, CDR2 YYEEEE. The V segment lost 4 bases and the J segment 8 bases; nucleotides outside the gene matches: 11. The CDR3 sequence is 14 residues long. The CDR3 region is CASSLNRGLRGYTF. CDR3 bases: TGTGCCAGCAGCCTAAACAGGGGTCTTCGAGGCTACACCTTC.

Ten or more counts support this clonotype. V is TRBV29-1 and J is TRBJ2-7; TRBD2 matches 16 bases. This CDR3 spans 16 amino acids. V was pared by 3 bases and J by 4 bases, with 6 bases of the junction left unmatched. Germline-derived CDR1 and CDR2 are SQVTM and ANQGSEA. The CDR3 spells CSVDSGTSGRVYEQYF. Here the CDR3 DNA reads TGCAGCGTTGACTCCGGGACTAGCGGGAGGGTTTACGAGCAGTACTTC.

This clonotype has at least ten counts. This chain links TRBV4-3 with TRBJ2-7, with 8 bases matching TRBD2. After removal of 0 bases from V and 7 bases from J, the junction contained 11 bases not matched to a gene. Germline V gene sequence: CDR1 LGHNA, CDR2 YSLEER. The CDR3 runs to 16 residues. The CDR3 coding sequence is TGCGCCAGCAGCCAAGAGGTAGCGGGACCTTTTTGGGAGCAGTACTTC. Amino acids: CASSQEVAGPFWEQYF.

To note about this clonotype: A junction boundary mismatches the germline segment, possibly from a read error. This chain links TRBV7-8 with TRBJ1-2; D might be TRBD1 (5 bases). Germline V lookup: CDR1 SGHVS, CDR2 FQNEAQ. This CDR3 contains 14 residues. The CDR3 here is CASSPKWGNYGYTF. The CDR3 region has the DNA TGCGCCAGCAGCCCAAAATGGGGGAACTATGGCTACACCTTC.

Notes on this clonotype: A read error is likely, as this CDR3 ends without the conserved phenylalanine or tryptophan. No DNA is shown, since the ends of the CDR3 on it are uncertain; the CDR3 is the one TCRdb lists. The chain is built from TRBV7-2 and TRBJ2-5. The CDR3 spans 8 residues, counting both ends. Germline-derived CDR1 and CDR2 are SGHTA and FQGNSA. CDR3 loop: CASSLSTY.

This clonotype showed up just a few times. This sequence joins TRBV7-8 and TRBJ2-7; unclear D gene. The germline V and J ends were trimmed by 1 base and 6 bases, with 13 bases remaining between them. The CDR3 consists of 14 residues. The V gene's germline CDR1 is SGHVS and CDR2 FQNEAQ. CDR3 DNA: TGTGCCAGCAGCTTAGATCTGGGCTTGACCGAGCAGTACTTC. This sequence encodes CASSLDLGLTEQYF.

V usage is TRBV10-2 and J usage is TRBJ1-6; 9 nucleotides align to TRBD1. The CDR3 is 15 amino acids. The germline CDR1 and CDR2 sequences are WSHSY and SAAADI. The J segment lost 10 bases and the V segment lost 2 bases, leaving 6 bases of the junction unmatched. The CDR3 DNA follows: TGCGCCAGCAGTGAGGACAGGGGGGGCATATCACCCCTCCACTTT. It yields the protein CASSEDRGGISPLHF.